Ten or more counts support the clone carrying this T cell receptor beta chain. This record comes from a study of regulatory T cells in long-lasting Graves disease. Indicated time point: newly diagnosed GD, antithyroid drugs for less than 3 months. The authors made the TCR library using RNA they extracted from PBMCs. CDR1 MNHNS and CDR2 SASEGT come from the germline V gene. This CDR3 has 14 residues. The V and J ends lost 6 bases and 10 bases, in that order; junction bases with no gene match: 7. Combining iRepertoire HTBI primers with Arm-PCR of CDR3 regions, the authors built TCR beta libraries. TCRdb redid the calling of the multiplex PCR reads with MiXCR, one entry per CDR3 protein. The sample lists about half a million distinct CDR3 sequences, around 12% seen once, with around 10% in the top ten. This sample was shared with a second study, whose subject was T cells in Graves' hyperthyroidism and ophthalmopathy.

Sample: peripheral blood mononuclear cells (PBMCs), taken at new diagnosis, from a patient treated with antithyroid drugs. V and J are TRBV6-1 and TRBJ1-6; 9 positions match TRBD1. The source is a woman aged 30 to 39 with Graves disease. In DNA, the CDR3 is TGTGCCAGCAGGCCCGACAGGGGGTCCTCACCCCTCCACTTT. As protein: CASRPDRGSSPLHF.